The present T cell receptor beta chain was sequenced within a study of OX40 agonist ivuxolimab in advanced cancers. Study as a whole: Allowance was made for prior anti-PD-1, anti-PD-L1 or anti-CTLA-4 therapy, and approximately 40% had some.

Only in-frame clones appear in the TCRdb table, and some are missing; sequencing was by immunoSEQ multiplex PCR. The sample has fewer than 90,000 clones, about 90% seen once. This clone appeared once. Sample: CD4+ or CD8+ T cells sorted from blood, taken in a trial of the OX40 agonist ivuxolimab. The receptor comes from an adult with an advanced solid tumor such as melanoma, head and neck, liver or kidney cancer.

CDR3 protein: CSATRDRAFEQFF. The CDR3 region has the DNA TGCAGCGCTACCCGGGACAGGGCGTTTGAGCAGTTCTTC. V usage is TRBV29-1 and J usage is TRBJ2-1, with 9 bases that match TRBD1. The J segment lost 9 bases and the V segment lost 7 bases, leaving 10 bases of the junction unmatched. This CDR3 is 13 amino acids long. Per the germline V gene, CDR1 is SQVTM and CDR2 is ANQGSEA.